This TCR delta chain emerged from a study of DNA immune sequencing with unique molecular identifiers (dated by TCRdb to between 2020 and 2021). Looking at the study overall: Using immunomagnetic cell separation, gammadelta T cells were enriched from buffy coats, and the genomic DNA of these cells was sequenced. gammadelta T cells were enriched from PBMC of approximately 11 healthy individuals by fluorescence-activated cell sorting. In the comparison of enriched versus non-enriched samples, approximately 110 ng of enriched gammadelta T-cell DNA and roughly 1 ug of non-enriched PBMC DNA were sequenced. An ultrasensitive DNA-based TRD repertoire sequencing method using PCR-introduced unique molecular identifiers was developed and validated in the study. The method was checked using synthetic reference molecules and blood samples from healthy people. All donors were healthy individuals, and about ten of the donors were profiled using sorted gammadelta T cells from peripheral blood.

Receptor amplification or capture employed multiplex PCR. A 32-plex assay amplified the genomic DNA, with primers for all 8 TRDV and 4 TRDJ genes spanning the CDR3. A 12-nucleotide UMI was introduced during 2 to 4 barcoding PCR cycles, after which a second PCR was performed with Illumina adapter primers. AMPure XP beads were used to purify the libraries, and library quality was checked on a Fragment Analyzer using the HS NGS Fragment kit. The sequencing was run with an Illumina MiniSeq mid-output kit, including 20% PhiX, and 150 cycles of paired-end reads. The study's processing was this. MIGEC version 1.2.9 was used to process the reads, grouping reads by UMI and building error-corrected consensus sequences. For post-processing, modified scripts from VDJtools version 1.2.1 were used together with the tcR R package. Via CATT, TCRdb reprocessed the public reads, and rows with identical DNA were then joined. TCRdb's processing, not the authors', yielded these V and J calls. The sample has roughly 5,200 delta-chain clones on record, 11% of them singletons. The top ten hold around half of the sample.

Overall study results and their limits: Novel TRD sequences not targeted by the primers cannot be detected with the primer-based approach. TRD repertoire diversity differed among healthy donors, and several donors were highly oligoclonal, with the top 5 clonotypes making up more than half of productive molecules. Among clonotypes in healthy donors, TRDV2 paired with TRDJ1 was identified as the most common TRD rearrangement.

Counted from cysteine to phenylalanine, this CDR3 has 20 amino acids. Only the CDR3 portion is preserved as DNA: 60 bases, with reading frame beginning at the first base. Trimming removed 0 bases from V and 0 bases from J; the gene matches leave 12 bases unexplained. CDR1 GEAIGNYY and CDR2 EKD are derived from the germline V gene. In its sample, this clone was seen a few times. No antigen is known for it. The protein TCRdb lists belongs to a much larger clone and differs from this DNA's translation at residue 7, which points to a read error; the protein shown is made from the DNA. The source of this sequence is a human donor in good health. The chain was built from TRDV2 and TRDJ1; 13 central bases correspond to TRDD3. The specimen sequenced was gamma-delta T cells enriched from blood buffy coat, or unenriched PBMCs (not recorded which). The CDR3 corresponds to CACDTVTTGGYGGYTDKLIF. The sequence in DNA is TGTGCCTGTGACACCGTCACTACTGGGGGATACGGAGGGTACACCGATAAACTCATCTTT.